This T cell receptor (beta chain) was captured by sequencing in a study of cytomegalovirus exposure and HLA in healthy donors (dated by TCRdb to about 2017). About the full investigation: The 666 repertoires of the first cohort and the roughly 120 validation repertoires were produced on the same platform, according to a later analysis. A separate validation cohort of roughly 130 different subjects was used in addition to the 666-subject first cohort. The aim of the study was to test whether cataloging public T cell receptors could identify signatures of past pathogen exposure. To predict cytomegalovirus infection status, the study combined high-throughput TCR immunosequencing, statistical association of individual TCRs with disease status, and machine learning. The research as a whole found: Most TCR sequences were seen in very few donors, while some public TCRs were found in many individuals. The study gave a list of 150 to 200 TCR beta chains associated with cytomegalovirus. Subsequent analysis determined that TCRs grouped into clusters in the first cohort also showed a tendency toward co-occurrence across the 130 or so validation repertoires, and approximately 93% of cluster scores exceeded 0. All 130 or so repertoires were used to score co-occurrence in the validation cohort in a later analysis, because that analysis had no HLA typing for the cohort. In vitro tests confirmed that a few of the cytomegalovirus-associated TCR beta chains recognize cytomegalovirus antigens. The authors suggested that the approach could potentially be extended to other disease states and immunological phenotypes. The classifier was reported to diagnose cytomegalovirus status with high specificity and sensitivity in both the original and validation cohorts.

To prepare the library, the immunoSEQ multiplex PCR assay was applied. Per the original workflow: To diagnose cytomegalovirus status from the catalog of TCR beta chain sequences, a statistical classification framework was built. TCRdb carries this immuneACCESS record with in-frame sequences only. Its versions omit some clonotypes, under half of them owing to an unresolved V gene in the studies checked, with the rest unexplained. Clone size and V and J calls were adopted from that table, with D and trimming inferred from the DNA. For this sample there are 130,000 to 150,000 clones; roughly 89% appear just once. About 10% of the sample rests with the top ten. About this clone itself: The antigen this receptor binds is unknown. No qualities accompany the bases; no much larger clone lies one base away.

Separate from the approximately 700-subject first cohort, the validation cohort of about 120 subjects was the group to which the donors belonged. The germline V gene (reference sequence) gives CDR1 as SEHNR and CDR2 as FQNEAQ. Cut back by 1 base and 4 bases, the V and J ends lie 7 bases apart. Reading from cysteine to phenylalanine, the CDR3 counts 14 amino acids. The sequence is cut down to CDR3 DNA, 42 bases in frame from base 1. The V and J segments used are TRBV7-9 and TRBJ2-2, with no reliable assignment of the D segment. The sample taken for sequencing was PBMCs. The TCR sequence derives from a woman aged 18 to 35 in good health and CMV-seropositive. The nucleotide sequence reads as follows: TGTGCCAGCAGCTTAGACCTAATCACCGGGGAGCTGTTTTTT. Translated, this gives CASSLDLITGELFF. The CDR3, completed at both ends by the reference TRBV7-9 and TRBJ2-2 genes, gives the full variable domain DTGVSQNPRHKITKRGQNVTFRCDPISEHNRLYWYRQTLGQGPEFLTYFQNEAQLEKSRLLSDRFSAERPKGSFSTLEIQRTEQGDSAMYLCASSLDLITGELFFGEGSRLTVL.